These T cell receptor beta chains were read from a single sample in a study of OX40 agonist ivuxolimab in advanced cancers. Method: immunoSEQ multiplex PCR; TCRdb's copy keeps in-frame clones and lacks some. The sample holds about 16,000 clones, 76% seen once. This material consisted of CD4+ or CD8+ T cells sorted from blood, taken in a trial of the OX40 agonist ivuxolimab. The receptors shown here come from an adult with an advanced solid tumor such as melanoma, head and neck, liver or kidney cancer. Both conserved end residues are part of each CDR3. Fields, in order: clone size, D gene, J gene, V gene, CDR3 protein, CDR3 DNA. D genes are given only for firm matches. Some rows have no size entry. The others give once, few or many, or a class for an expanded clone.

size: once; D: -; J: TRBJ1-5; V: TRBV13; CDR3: CASSLGLGQPQHF; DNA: TGTGCCAGCAGCTTAGGCCTGGGACAGCCCCAGCATTTT
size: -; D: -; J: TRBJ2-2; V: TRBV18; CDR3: CASSPGRFTGELFF; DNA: TGTGCCAGCTCACCAGGGAGGTTCACCGGGGAGCTGTTTTTT
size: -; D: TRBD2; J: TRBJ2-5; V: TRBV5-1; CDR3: CARGLAQETQYF; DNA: TGCGCCAGGGGACTAGCACAAGAGACCCAGTACTTC
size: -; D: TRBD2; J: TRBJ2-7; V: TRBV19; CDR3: CASSSGTSAFSYEQYF; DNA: TGTGCCAGTAGTTCGGGGACTAGCGCCTTCTCCTACGAGCAGTACTTC
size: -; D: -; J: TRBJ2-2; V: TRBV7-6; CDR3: CASSKTGGTGELFF; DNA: TGTGCCAGCAGCAAAACCGGGGGCACCGGGGAGCTGTTTTTT
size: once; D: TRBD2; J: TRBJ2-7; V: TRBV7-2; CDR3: CASSLVAGGLEQYF; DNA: TGTGCCAGCAGCTTAGTAGCGGGGGGGCTCGAGCAGTACTTC
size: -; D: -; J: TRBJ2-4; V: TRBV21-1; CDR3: CASSKWGEGHKGPTKNIQYF; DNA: TGTGCCAGCAGCAAATGGGGGGAGGGACACAAAGGCCCTACCAAAAACATTCAGTACTTC
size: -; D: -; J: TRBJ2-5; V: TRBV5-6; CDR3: CASSLGPTQETQYF; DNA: TGTGCCAGCAGCTTGGGACCTACACAAGAGACCCAGTACTTC
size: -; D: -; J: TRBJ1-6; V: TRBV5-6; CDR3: CASRTGANSPLHF; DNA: TGTGCCAGCAGGACCGGGGCCAATTCACCCCTCCACTTT
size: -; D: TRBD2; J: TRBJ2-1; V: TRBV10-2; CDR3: CASSEWLAGDNEQFF; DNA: TGCGCCAGCAGTGAGTGGCTAGCGGGGGACAATGAGCAGTTCTTC
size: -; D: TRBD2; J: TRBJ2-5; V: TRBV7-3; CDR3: CASSPQERDPQETQYF; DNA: TGTGCCAGCAGCCCCCAGGAGCGGGACCCCCAAGAGACCCAGTACTTC
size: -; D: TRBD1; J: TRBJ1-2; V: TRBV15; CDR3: CATSPTGGDYGYTF; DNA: TGTGCCACCAGCCCGACAGGGGGCGACTATGGCTACACCTTC
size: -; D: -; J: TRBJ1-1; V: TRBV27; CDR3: CASRASRYTEAFF; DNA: TGTGCCAGCAGGGCTAGTCGTTACACTGAAGCTTTCTTT
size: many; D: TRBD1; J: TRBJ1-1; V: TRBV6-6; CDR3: CASRRTTGAVTEAFF; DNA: TGTGCCAGCAGAAGAACAACAGGGGCTGTAACTGAAGCTTTCTTT
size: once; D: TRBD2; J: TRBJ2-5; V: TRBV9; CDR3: CASSLGLAGAGETQYF; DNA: TGTGCCAGCAGCCTGGGACTAGCGGGGGCCGGGGAGACCCAGTACTTC
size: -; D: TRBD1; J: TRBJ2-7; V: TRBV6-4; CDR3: CASSIRDSSYEQYF; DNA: TGTGCCAGCAGTATCCGGGACAGCAGCTACGAGCAGTACTTC
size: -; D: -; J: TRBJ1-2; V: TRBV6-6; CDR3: CASSYSGTGYTF; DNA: TGTGCCAGCAGTTACTCGGGGACAGGCTACACCTTC
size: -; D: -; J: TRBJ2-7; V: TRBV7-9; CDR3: CASSLKGNEQYF; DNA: TGTGCCAGCAGCTTGAAGGGCAACGAGCAGTACTTC